This record looks at one T cell receptor beta chain sequence and its context. The data originate from a study of OX40 agonist ivuxolimab in advanced cancers. The wider study: Every 2 weeks, patients got intravenous ivuxolimab at one of six dose levels (0.01-10 mg/kg). There were three patients with partial responses, one having hepatocellular carcinoma and two cutaneous melanoma.

Generated by immunoSEQ multiplex PCR, the TCRdb table keeps only in-frame clones and is missing some. The table records tens of thousands of clones, roughly 84% of them present only once. The CDR3 length is 15 residues. Trimming removed 6 bases from V and 3 bases from J, with 18 bases in between. The germline gives CDR1 SGDLS, CDR2 YYNGEE. The chain is built from TRBV9 and TRBJ1-2, with D perhaps matching TRBD1 (6 bases). The TCR was taken from an adult with an advanced solid tumor such as melanoma, head and neck, liver or kidney cancer. The sequences come from CD4+ or CD8+ T cells sorted from blood, collected in a trial of the OX40 agonist ivuxolimab. CDR3 in amino acids: CASTKGGEGYYGYTF. For the CDR3, the DNA is TGTGCCAGCACCAAAGGGGGTGAGGGTTACTATGGCTACACCTTC. Together with reference TRBV9 and TRBJ1-2, the CDR3 gives the full variable domain: DSGVTQTPKHLITATGQRVTLRCSPRSGDLSVYWYQQSLDQGLQFLIQYYNGEERAKGNILERFSAQQFPDLHSELNLSSLELGDSALYFCASTKGGEGYYGYTFGSGTRLTVV.